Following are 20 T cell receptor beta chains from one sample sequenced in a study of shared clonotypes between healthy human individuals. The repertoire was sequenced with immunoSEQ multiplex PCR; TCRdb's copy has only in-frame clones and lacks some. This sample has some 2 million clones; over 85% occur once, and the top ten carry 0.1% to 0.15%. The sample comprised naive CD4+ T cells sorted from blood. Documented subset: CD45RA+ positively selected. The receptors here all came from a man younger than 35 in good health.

Here the CDR3 DNA reads TGTGCCAGCAGTTCCCGACAGGGGCAAGCTTTCTTT. Its protein is CASSSRQGQAFF. This chain links TRBV6-6 with TRBJ1-1; the match to TRBD1 covers 8 bases. The junction had 4 bases not matched to a gene; V was cut back by 4 bases and J by 9 bases. The germline CDR1 and CDR2 sequences are MNHNY and SVGAGI (reference sequence). The CDR3 totals 12 residues.

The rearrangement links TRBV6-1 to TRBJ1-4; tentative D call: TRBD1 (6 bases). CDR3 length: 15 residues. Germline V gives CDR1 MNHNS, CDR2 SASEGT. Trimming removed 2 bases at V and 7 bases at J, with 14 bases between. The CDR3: CASSENQGSSEKLFF. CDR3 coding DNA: TGTGCCAGCAGTGAAAATCAGGGGTCGAGTGAAAAACTGTTTTTT.

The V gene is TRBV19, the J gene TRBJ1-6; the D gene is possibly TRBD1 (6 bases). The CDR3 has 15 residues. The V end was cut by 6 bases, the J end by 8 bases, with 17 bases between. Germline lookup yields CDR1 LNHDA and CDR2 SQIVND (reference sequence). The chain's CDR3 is CASSQGTISHSPLHF. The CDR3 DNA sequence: TGTGCCAGTAGCCAGGGGACAATTTCCCATTCACCCCTCCACTTT.

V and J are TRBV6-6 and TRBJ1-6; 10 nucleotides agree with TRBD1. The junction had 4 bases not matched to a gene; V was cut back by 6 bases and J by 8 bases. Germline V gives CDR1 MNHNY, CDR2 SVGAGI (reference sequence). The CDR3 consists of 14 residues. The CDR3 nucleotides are TGTGCCAGCAGACCTGGACAGGGGGATTCACCCCTCCACTTT. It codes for CASRPGQGDSPLHF.

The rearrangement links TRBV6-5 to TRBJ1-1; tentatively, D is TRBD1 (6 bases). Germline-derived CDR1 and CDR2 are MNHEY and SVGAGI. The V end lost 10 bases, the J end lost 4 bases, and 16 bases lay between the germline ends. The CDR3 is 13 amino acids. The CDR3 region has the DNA TGTGCCACCTACAGCGGGGGGCCCACTGAAGCTTTCTTT. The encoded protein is CATYSGGPTEAFF.

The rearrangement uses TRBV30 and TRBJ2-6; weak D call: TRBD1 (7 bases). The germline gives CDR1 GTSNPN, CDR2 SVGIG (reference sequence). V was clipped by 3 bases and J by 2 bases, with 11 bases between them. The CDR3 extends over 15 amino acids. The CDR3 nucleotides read TGTGCCTGGAGCCCCAGGGGGGCTGGGGCCAACGTCCTGACTTTC. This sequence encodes CAWSPRGAGANVLTF.

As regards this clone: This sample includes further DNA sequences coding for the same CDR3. The CDR3 loop reads CASSVGSGGTYEQYF. DNA for the CDR3: TGTGCCAGCAGCGTCGGCTCAGGGGGCACTTACGAGCAGTACTTC. The chain employs TRBV9 and TRBJ2-7; 8 bases align to TRBD1. The CDR3 is made up of 15 amino acids. Per germline, CDR1 SGDLS and CDR2 YYNGEE. V gave up 2 bases and J gave up 4 bases; unmatched junction bases: 8.

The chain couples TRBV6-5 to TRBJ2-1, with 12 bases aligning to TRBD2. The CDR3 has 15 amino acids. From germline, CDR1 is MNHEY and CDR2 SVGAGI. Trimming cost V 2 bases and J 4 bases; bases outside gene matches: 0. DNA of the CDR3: TGTGCCAGCAGTTACGGACTAGCGGGATACAATGAGCAGTTCTTC. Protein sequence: CASSYGLAGYNEQFF.

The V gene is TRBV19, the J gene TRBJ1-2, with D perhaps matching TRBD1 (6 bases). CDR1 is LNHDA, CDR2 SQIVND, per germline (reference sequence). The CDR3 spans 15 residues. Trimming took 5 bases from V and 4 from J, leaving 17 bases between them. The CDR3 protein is CASSVPGQIPYGYTF. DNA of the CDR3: TGTGCCAGTAGTGTCCCCGGACAGATTCCCTATGGCTACACCTTC.

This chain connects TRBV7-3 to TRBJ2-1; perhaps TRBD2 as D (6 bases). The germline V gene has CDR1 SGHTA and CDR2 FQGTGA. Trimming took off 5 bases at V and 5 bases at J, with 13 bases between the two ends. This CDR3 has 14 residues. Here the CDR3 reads CASSPSLADNEQFF. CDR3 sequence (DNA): TGTGCCAGCAGCCCTTCGTTAGCGGACAATGAGCAGTTCTTC.

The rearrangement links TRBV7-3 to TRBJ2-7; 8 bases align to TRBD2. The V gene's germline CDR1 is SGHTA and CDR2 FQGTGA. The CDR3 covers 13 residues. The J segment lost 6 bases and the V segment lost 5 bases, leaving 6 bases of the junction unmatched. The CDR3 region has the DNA TGTGCCAGCAGCCGAGCGGGGGCAGGCGAGCAGTACTTC. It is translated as CASSRAGAGEQYF.

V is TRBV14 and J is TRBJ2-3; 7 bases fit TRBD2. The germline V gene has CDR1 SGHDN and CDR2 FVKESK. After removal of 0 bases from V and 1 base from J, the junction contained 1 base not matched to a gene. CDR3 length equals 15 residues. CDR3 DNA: TGTGCCAGCAGCCAAGAAGGGAGGGGCACAGATACGCAGTATTTT. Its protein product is CASSQEGRGTDTQYF.

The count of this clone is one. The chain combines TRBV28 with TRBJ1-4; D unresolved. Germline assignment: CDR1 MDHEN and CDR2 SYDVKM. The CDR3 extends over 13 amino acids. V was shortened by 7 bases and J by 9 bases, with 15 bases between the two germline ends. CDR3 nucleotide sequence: TGTGCCAGCACCCCTTTCTCGGTTCAAAAACTGTTTTTT. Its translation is CASTPFSVQKLFF.

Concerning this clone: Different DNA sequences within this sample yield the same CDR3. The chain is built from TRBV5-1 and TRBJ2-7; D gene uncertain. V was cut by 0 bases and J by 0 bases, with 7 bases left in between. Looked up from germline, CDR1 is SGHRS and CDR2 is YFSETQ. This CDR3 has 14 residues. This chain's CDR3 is CASSLVPGSYEQYF. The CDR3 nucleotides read TGCGCCAGCAGCTTGGTTCCAGGCTCCTACGAGCAGTACTTC.

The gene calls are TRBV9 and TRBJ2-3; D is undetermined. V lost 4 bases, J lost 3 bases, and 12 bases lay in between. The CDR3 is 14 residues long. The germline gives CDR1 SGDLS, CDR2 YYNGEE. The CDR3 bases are TGTGCCAGCAGCCCGCGAATCGGTACAGATACGCAGTATTTT. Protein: CASSPRIGTDTQYF.

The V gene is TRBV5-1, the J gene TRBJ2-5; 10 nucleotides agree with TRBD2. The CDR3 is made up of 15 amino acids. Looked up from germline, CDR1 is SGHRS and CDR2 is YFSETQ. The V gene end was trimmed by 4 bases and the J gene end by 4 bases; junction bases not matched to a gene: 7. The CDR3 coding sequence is TGCGCCAGCAGCCCCCGGAGCGGGAGGGGAGAGACCCAGTACTTC. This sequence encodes CASSPRSGRGETQYF.

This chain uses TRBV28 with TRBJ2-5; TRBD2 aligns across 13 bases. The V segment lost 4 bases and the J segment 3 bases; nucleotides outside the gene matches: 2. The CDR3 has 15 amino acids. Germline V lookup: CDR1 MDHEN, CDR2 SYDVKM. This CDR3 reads CASSSGLAGEETQYF. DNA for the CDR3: TGTGCCAGCAGTTCTGGACTAGCGGGAGAAGAGACCCAGTACTTC.

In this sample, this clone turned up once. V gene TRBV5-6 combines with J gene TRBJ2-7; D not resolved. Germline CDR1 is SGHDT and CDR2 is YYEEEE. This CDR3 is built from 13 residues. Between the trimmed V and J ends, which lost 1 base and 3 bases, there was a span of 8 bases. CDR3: CASSLNFHYEQYF. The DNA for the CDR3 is TGTGCCAGCAGCTTGAACTTCCACTACGAGCAGTACTTC.

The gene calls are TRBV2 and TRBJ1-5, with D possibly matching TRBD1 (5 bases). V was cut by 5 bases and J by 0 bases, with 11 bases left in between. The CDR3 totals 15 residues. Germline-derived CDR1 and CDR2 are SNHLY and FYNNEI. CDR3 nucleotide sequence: TGTGCCAGCAGTTGGGCAGGGAATAGCAATCAGCCCCAGCATTTT. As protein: CASSWAGNSNQPQHF. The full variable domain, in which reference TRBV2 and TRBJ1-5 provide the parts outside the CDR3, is EPEVTQTPSHQVTQMGQEVILRCVPISNHLYFYWYRQILGQKVEFLVSFYNNEISEKSEIFDDQFSVERPDGSNFTLKIRSTKLEDSAMYFCASSWAGNSNQPQHFGDGTRLSIL.

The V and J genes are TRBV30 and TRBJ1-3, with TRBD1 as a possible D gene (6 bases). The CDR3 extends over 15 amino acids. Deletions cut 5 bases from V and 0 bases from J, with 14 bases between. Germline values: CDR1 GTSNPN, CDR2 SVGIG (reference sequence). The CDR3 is CAWGAGGSSGNTIYF. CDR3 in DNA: TGTGCCTGGGGGGCCGGGGGCTCCTCTGGAAACACCATATATTTT. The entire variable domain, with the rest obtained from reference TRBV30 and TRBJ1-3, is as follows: SQTIHQWPATLVQPVGSPLSLECTVEGTSNPNLYWYRQAAGRGLQLLFYSVGIGQISSEVPQNLSASRPQDRQFILSSKKLLLSDSGFYLCAWGAGGSSGNTIYFGEGSWLTVV.